The entry that follows covers one T cell receptor beta chain sequence. The target antigen is unknown. Profiling relied on immunoSEQ multiplex PCR, and the TCRdb table lists in-frame clones only, not all of them. The sample has over 13,000 clones; about three quarters are singletons. The data originate from a study of OX40 agonist ivuxolimab in advanced cancers. Study-wide context: Males comprised 82.7% of the group, whose mean age was roughly 64 years (range roughly 20 to 85). Study-wide results and limits: Averaging showed that CD8+ T cells had more expanded clones than CD4+ did. Circulating CD4+ and CD8+ T cells showed clonal expansion by week 6 at 0.1 to 3.0 mg/kg.

Looked up from germline, CDR1 is SGDLS and CDR2 is YYNGEE. The CDR3 is 14 amino acids. V lost 4 bases and J 4 bases, leaving 14 bases between the germline ends. The chain links TRBV9 to TRBJ1-2, with D hard to call. The sequencing here drew on CD4+ or CD8+ T cells sorted from blood, taken in a trial of the OX40 agonist ivuxolimab. This sequence originates from an adult with an advanced solid tumor such as melanoma, head and neck, liver or kidney cancer. The CDR3 sequence is CASSPEVGPYGYTF. The CDR3 DNA reads TGTGCCAGCAGCCCAGAGGTTGGTCCCTATGGCTACACCTTC.